These 18 T cell receptor beta chains were sequenced from one sample in a study of cytomegalovirus exposure and HLA in healthy donors. Vbeta (60) and Jbeta (13) primers were used in the PCR. Measured with immunoSEQ multiplex PCR; TCRdb has only the in-frame clones, and not every one. The sample includes some 130,000 clones, roughly 80% of them seen just once. Sequenced sample: PBMCs. The receptors stem from a man aged 30-40 years in good health and CMV-seronegative.

The rearrangement uses TRBV2 and TRBJ1-5; 10 bases agree with TRBD1. The CDR3 loop spans 14 amino acids. Per germline, CDR1 SNHLY and CDR2 FYNNEI. The V segment lost 6 bases and the J segment 5 bases; nucleotides outside the gene matches: 4. CDR3: CASRRDRGDQPQHF. CDR3 DNA sequence: TGTGCCAGCAGGAGGGACAGGGGTGATCAGCCCCAGCATTTT.

The chain uses TRBV6-5 and TRBJ2-2; maybe TRBD2 (5 bases). V gave up 0 bases and J gave up 6 bases, with 8 bases separating them. The germline CDR1 and CDR2 sequences are MNHEY and SVGAGI. The CDR3 totals 14 residues. As DNA, the CDR3 is TGTGCCAGCAGTTACTCACGGGGAGCCGGGGAGCTGTTTTTT. Its protein product is CASSYSRGAGELFF.

The chain is built from TRBV10-2 and TRBJ1-5, with D perhaps matching TRBD1 (5 bases). V dropped 0 bases and J dropped 2 bases, with 11 bases sitting between them. Germline loops: CDR1 WSHSY, CDR2 SAAADI. The CDR3 has 16 residues. Written as DNA, the CDR3 is TGCGCCAGCAGTGAGTCGGGACTTTCAGGCAATCAGCCCCAGCATTTT. Translated: CASSESGLSGNQPQHF.

CDR3 region: CCAGNLWTDTQYF. CDR3 DNA sequence: TGTTGCGCCGGGAACCTCTGGACAGATACGCAGTATTTT. The rearrangement uses TRBV27 and TRBJ2-3; D may be TRBD2 (5 bases). CDR1 is MNHEY, CDR2 SMNVEV, per germline (reference sequence). This CDR3 has 13 residues.

The chain couples TRBV2 to TRBJ1-6; no reliable D call. CDR3 size: 13 residues. CDR1 SNHLY and CDR2 FYNNEI come from the germline V gene. Trimming stripped 2 bases from V and 8 bases from J, with 7 bases between. Written as DNA, the CDR3 is TGTGCCAGCAGTGAAAGATCGGATTCACCCCTCCACTTT. Amino acid sequence: CASSERSDSPLHF.

This chain uses TRBV6-5 with TRBJ1-2; D possibly corresponds to TRBD1 (5 bases). The CDR3 loop spans 15 amino acids. Germline V gives CDR1 MNHEY, CDR2 SVGAGI. Deletions cut 4 bases from V and 4 bases from J, with 16 bases between. The CDR3 sequence is CASSSGGTNIYGYTF. DNA for the CDR3: TGTGCCAGCAGTTCCGGGGGAACAAACATCTATGGCTACACCTTC.

Only a few counts were recorded for this clone. This sample also contains other DNA sequences that code for the same CDR3. The chain is built from TRBV6-1 and TRBJ1-1, with 10 bases that match TRBD1. J lost 4 bases, V lost 7 bases, and 3 bases had no gene match. Germline V gene lookup returns CDR1 MNHNS and CDR2 SASEGT. This CDR3 spans 13 amino acids. The DNA for the CDR3 is TGTGCCAGCAACCGGGACAGGGGCACTGAAGCTTTCTTT. It specifies CASNRDRGTEAFF.

This sequence joins TRBV6-5 and TRBJ1-2, with a tentative D call TRBD1 (5 bases). The CDR3 length is 13 residues. The germline gives CDR1 MNHEY, CDR2 SVGAGI. Trimming took 2 bases from V and 5 from J, leaving 9 bases between them. CDR3 sequence: CASSYRGLYGYTF. CDR3 coding DNA: TGTGCCAGCAGTTACAGGGGTCTATATGGCTACACCTTC.

With respect to this clone: Mismatch with germline at one junction end may stem from a read error. The chain combines TRBV5-5 with TRBJ1-5; 7 bases align to TRBD1. CDR1 is SGHKS, CDR2 YYEKEE, per germline (reference sequence). This CDR3 contains 15 residues. The CDR3 coding sequence is TGTGCCAGCAGCACCCAGACAGGGAGTAATCAGCTCCAGCATTTT. It codes for CASSTQTGSNQLQHF.

The chain carries TRBV7-6 and TRBJ1-4; D might be TRBD1 (5 bases). V lost 3 bases and J lost 8, with 10 bases in between. Germline values: CDR1 SGHVS, CDR2 FNYEAQ. This CDR3 has 13 amino acids. CDR3 sequence reads: CASSLQGQEKLFF. CDR3 nucleotides: TGTGCCAGCAGCTTGCAGGGTCAGGAAAAACTGTTTTTT.

The V call is TRBV6-1, the J call TRBJ2-7; tentatively, D is TRBD1 (7 bases). Per germline, CDR1 MNHNS and CDR2 SASEGT. The CDR3 spans 15 residues. Trimming pared 1 base from V and 0 bases from J, leaving 10 bases between. Written as DNA, the CDR3 is TGTGCCAGCAGTGAAGGGGGGGACAGCTCCTACGAGCAGTACTTC. Its protein is CASSEGGDSSYEQYF.

This chain uses TRBV6-5 with TRBJ2-3; TRBD2 might be the D (5 bases). V dropped 6 bases and J dropped 7 bases, with 14 bases sitting between them. The CDR3 covers 13 residues. Germline V gene lookup returns CDR1 MNHEY and CDR2 SVGAGI. CDR3 nucleotides: TGTGCCAGCAGCTTGGACTGGCGAAATACGCAGTATTTT. Its protein is CASSLDWRNTQYF.

The CDR3 loop is CASSGGRALGTDTQYF. The CDR3 DNA reads TGCGCCAGCAGCGGGGGCAGGGCCCTAGGCACAGATACGCAGTATTTT. The chain joins TRBV5-1 to TRBJ2-3; D might be TRBD1 (6 bases). Germline V lookup: CDR1 SGHRS, CDR2 YFSETQ. V was shortened by 4 bases and J by 1 base, with 16 bases between the two germline ends. This CDR3 spans 16 amino acids. The entire variable domain, with the rest obtained from reference TRBV5-1 and TRBJ2-3, is as follows: KAGVTQTPRYLIKTRGQQVTLSCSPISGHRSVSWYQQTPGQGLQFLFEYFSETQRNKGNFPGRFSGRQFSNSRSEMNVSTLELGDSALYLCASSGGRALGTDTQYFGPGTRLTVL.

A few counts support this clone. The same CDR3 is also encoded by other DNA sequences in this sample. The chain combines TRBV28 with TRBJ1-2; TRBD1 matches 9 bases. Germline V gene lookup returns CDR1 MDHEN and CDR2 SYDVKM. The trim removed 6 bases at V and 2 bases at J, leaving 4 bases unmatched. CDR3 length: 14 residues. CDR3 bases: TGTGCCAGCAGCCCTGGGACAGGGAACTATGGCTACACCTTC. Translated, it gives CASSPGTGNYGYTF.

This clone has more than one count but fewer than ten. The chain recombines TRBV27 with TRBJ2-5; 7 bases line up with TRBD1. CDR3 length: 14 amino acids. Germline CDR1 is MNHEY and CDR2 is SMNVEV (reference sequence). J lost 7 bases, V lost 4 bases, and 9 bases had no gene match. CDR3 DNA sequence: TGTGCCAGCAGTTCGCTAGAACAGGGGACGACCCAGTACTTC. It encodes CASSSLEQGTTQYF.

The chain has TRBV7-2 and TRBJ2-2; a weak D match, TRBD1 (5 bases). Trimming stripped 0 bases from V and 6 bases from J, with 8 bases between. The CDR3 runs 14 residues. In germline, CDR1 is SGHTA, CDR2 FQGNSA. CDR3 bases: TGTGCCAGCAGCTTAGCCCAGGGCCCCGGGGAGCTGTTTTTT. This translates into CASSLAQGPGELFF.

This clone was counted between two and nine times. V usage is TRBV27 and J usage is TRBJ2-7; D possibly corresponds to TRBD2 (6 bases). This CDR3 region has 15 residues. The germline V and J ends were trimmed by 2 bases and 2 bases, with 13 bases remaining between them. Per the germline V gene, CDR1 is MNHEY and CDR2 is SMNVEV (reference sequence). Written as DNA, the CDR3 is TGTGCCAGCAGTTTAGCGGCGGGATCCCCCTACGAGCAGTACTTC. This encodes CASSLAAGSPYEQYF.

The DNA of the CDR3 is TGTGCCAGTAGTAGGGGCTCGGGAAACACCATATATTTT. Protein product: CASSRGSGNTIYF. J is TRBJ1-3 and V is TRBV19; tentative D call: TRBD1 (5 bases). This CDR3 has 13 residues. V dropped 4 bases and J dropped 4 bases, with 8 bases sitting between them. Germline assignment: CDR1 LNHDA and CDR2 SQIVND (reference sequence).